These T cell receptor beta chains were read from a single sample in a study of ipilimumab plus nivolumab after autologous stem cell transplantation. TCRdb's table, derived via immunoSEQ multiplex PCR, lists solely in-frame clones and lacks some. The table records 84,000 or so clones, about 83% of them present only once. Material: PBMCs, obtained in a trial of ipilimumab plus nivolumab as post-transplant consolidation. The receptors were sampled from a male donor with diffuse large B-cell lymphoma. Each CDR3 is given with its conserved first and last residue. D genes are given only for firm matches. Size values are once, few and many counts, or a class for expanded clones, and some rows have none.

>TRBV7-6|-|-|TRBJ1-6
CASSQTPGNSPLHF
TGTGCCAGCAGCCAGACCCCGGGTAATTCACCCCTCCACTTT
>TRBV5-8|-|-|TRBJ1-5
CASSLAGWGSSNQPQHF
TGTGCCAGCAGCTTGGCCGGATGGGGGTCTAGCAATCAGCCCCAGCATTTT
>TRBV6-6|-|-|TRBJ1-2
CASSPGSLVSGYTF
TGTGCCAGCAGTCCCGGGAGTTTGGTCTCGGGCTACACCTTC
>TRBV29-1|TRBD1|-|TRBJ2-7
CSVQGVDREQYF
TGCAGCGTTCAGGGGGTAGATCGAGAGCAGTACTTC
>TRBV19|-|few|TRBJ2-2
CASRGTGIAGELFF
TGTGCCAGTAGGGGGACGGGAATTGCCGGGGAGCTGTTTTTT
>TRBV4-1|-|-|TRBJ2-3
CASSQVQIGTQDTQYF
TGCGCCAGCAGCCAAGTTCAGATAGGGACCCAAGATACGCAGTATTTT
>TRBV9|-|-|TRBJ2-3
CASSETSNTQYF
TGTGCCAGCAGCGAGACTAGTAATACGCAGTATTTT
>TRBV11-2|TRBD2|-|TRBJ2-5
CASSFQRGQRETQYF
TGTGCCAGCAGCTTTCAGCGGGGTCAGAGGGAGACCCAGTACTTC
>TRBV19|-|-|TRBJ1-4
CASSGSGLLKGEKLFF
TGTGCCAGTAGTGGATCGGGTCTTCTAAAGGGTGAAAAACTGTTTTTT
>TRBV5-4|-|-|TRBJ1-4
CASSLESTNEKLFF
TGTGCCAGCAGCTTGGAGTCAACTAATGAAAAACTGTTTTTT
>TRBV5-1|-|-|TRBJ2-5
CASSFRGNRFGQETQYF
TGCGCCAGCAGCTTCCGGGGGAATCGATTTGGGCAAGAGACCCAGTACTTC
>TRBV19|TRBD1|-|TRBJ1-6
CASTRSRGLDNSPLHF
TGTGCCAGTACCCGGTCCAGGGGGCTGGATAATTCACCCCTCCACTTT
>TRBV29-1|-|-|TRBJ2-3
CSVEDGGDTQYF
TGCAGCGTTGAAGATGGGGGAGATACGCAGTATTTT
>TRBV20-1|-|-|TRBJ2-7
CSARQGIYQYF
TGCAGTGCTAGACAGGGGATCTATCAGTACTTC
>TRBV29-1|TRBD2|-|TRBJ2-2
CSVEGSGRGGELFF
TGCAGCGTTGAAGGGAGCGGGAGGGGCGGGGAGCTGTTTTTT
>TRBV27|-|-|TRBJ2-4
CASSLSRGGIQYF
TGTGCCAGCAGTTTATCAAGGGGGGGCATTCAGTACTTC
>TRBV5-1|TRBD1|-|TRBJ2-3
CASRAGGSNTDTQYF
TGCGCCAGCAGAGCAGGGGGCTCGAACACAGATACGCAGTATTTT
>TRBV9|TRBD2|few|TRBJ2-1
CASSPAGDHNEQFF
TGTGCCAGCAGCCCAGCGGGGGACCACAATGAGCAGTTCTTC
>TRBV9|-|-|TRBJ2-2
CASSVDQLGVRTGELFF
TGTGCCAGCAGCGTAGATCAGCTTGGTGTACGCACCGGGGAGCTGTTTTTT
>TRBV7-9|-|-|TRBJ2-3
CASSSLTVWGDTRTDTQYF
TGTGCCAGCAGCTCACTAACTGTCTGGGGGGACACCCGCACAGATACGCAGTATTTT
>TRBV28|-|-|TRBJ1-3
CASSLTGNTIYF
TGTGCCAGCAGTTTGACGGGAAACACCATATATTTT
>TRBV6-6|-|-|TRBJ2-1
CASSYSQNNEQFF
TGTGCCAGCAGTTACTCGCAAAACAATGAGCAGTTCTTC
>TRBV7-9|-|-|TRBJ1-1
CASSLSGGIQGSTEAFF
TGTGCCAGCAGCTTATCTGGCGGTATCCAGGGTAGCACTGAAGCTTTCTTT
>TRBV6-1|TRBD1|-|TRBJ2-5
CASSPQGQGVETQYF
TGTGCCAGCAGTCCACAAGGACAGGGAGTAGAGACCCAGTACTTC
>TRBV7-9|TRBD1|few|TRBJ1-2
CASSSRQGMGYTF
TGTGCCAGCAGCTCGAGACAGGGTATGGGCTACACCTTC
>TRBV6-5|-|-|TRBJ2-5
CASSRPGPKETQYF
TGTGCCAGCAGTCGACCCGGGCCCAAAGAGACCCAGTACTTC
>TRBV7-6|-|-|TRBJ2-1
CASSSTGLPGNEQFF
TGTGCCAGCAGCTCAACCGGACTCCCCGGGAATGAGCAGTTCTTC
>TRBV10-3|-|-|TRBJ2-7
CAISELVATQYF
TGTGCCATCAGTGAGTTGGTAGCAACGCAGTACTTC
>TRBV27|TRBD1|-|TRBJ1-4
CASSSIGTGKEKLFF
TGTGCCAGCAGTTCTATAGGGACAGGGAAGGAAAAACTGTTTTTT
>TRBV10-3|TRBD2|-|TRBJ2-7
CANSAAIAGGRPGEQYF
TGTGCCAACTCCGCCGCTATAGCGGGGGGGCGGCCCGGAGAGCAGTACTTC
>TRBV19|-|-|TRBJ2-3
CASSASTTTDTQYF
TGTGCCAGTAGTGCCTCGACCACCACAGATACGCAGTATTTT
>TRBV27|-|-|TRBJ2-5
CASSSHLRVGETQYF
TGTGCCAGCAGTTCCCACCTCAGGGTCGGGGAGACCCAGTACTTC
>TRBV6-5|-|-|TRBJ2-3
CASRPGWGDTQYF
TGTGCCAGCAGGCCCGGATGGGGGGATACGCAGTATTTT
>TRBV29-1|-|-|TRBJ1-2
CSVEASIDDGYTF
TGCAGCGTTGAAGCCTCTATCGACGATGGCTACACCTTC
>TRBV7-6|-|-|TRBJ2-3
CASSQGKDTQYF
TGTGCCAGCTCGCAGGGGAAGGATACGCAGTATTTT